Presented here are 9 T cell receptor beta chains from one specimen sequenced in a study of cytomegalovirus exposure and HLA in healthy donors. The PCR employed 60 Vbeta primers together with 13 Jbeta primers. Repertoires were generated with immunoSEQ multiplex PCR, while TCRdb's copy carries only in-frame clones and drops some. The table has some 96,000 clones, around 74% seen once. The sequenced sample consisted of PBMCs. Every receptor here comes from a man in his forties in good health and CMV-seropositive.

The rearrangement joins TRBV2 to TRBJ2-2, with 8 bases aligning to TRBD2. The junction had 5 bases not matched to a gene; V was cut back by 4 bases and J by 7 bases. CDR3 length: 14 residues. The germline gives CDR1 SNHLY, CDR2 FYNNEI. The CDR3 protein is CASSAGTRIGELFF. The CDR3, as DNA: TGTGCCAGCAGTGCCGGGACTAGAATCGGGGAGCTGTTTTTT.

The rearrangement uses TRBV10-2 and TRBJ2-1, with TRBD2 matching over 9 bases. After removal of 6 bases from V and 2 bases from J, the junction contained 8 bases not matched to a gene. Germline V lookup: CDR1 WSHSY, CDR2 SAAADI. CDR3 length equals 16 residues. The CDR3 here is CASRAGTSRTYNEQFF. The CDR3 DNA sequence: TGCGCCAGCAGAGCCGGGACTAGCCGTACCTACAATGAGCAGTTCTTC.

This chain connects TRBV10-3 to TRBJ2-3; D unresolved. The CDR3 extends over 12 amino acids. Germline CDR1 is ENHRY and CDR2 is SYGVKD. Trimming left V 11 bases short and J 3 bases short, with 12 bases between. The CDR3 here is CAGSTRTDTQYF. The DNA for the CDR3 is TGTGCCGGATCCACGAGGACAGATACGCAGTATTTT.

V is TRBV6-5 and J is TRBJ1-1; tentatively, D is TRBD1 (6 bases). Germline CDR1 is MNHEY and CDR2 is SVGAGI. The CDR3 contains 13 residues. V lost 2 bases and J 6 bases, leaving 10 bases between the germline ends. The CDR3 region has the DNA TGTGCCAGCAGTTACAATCCAGGGGCTGAAGCTTTCTTT. Residues: CASSYNPGAEAFF.

This clone was found a few times. CDR3 DNA sequence: TGCGCCAGCAGCTTCCTTCCGGGACAGGATAATTCACCCCTCCACTTT. This gives the protein CASSFLPGQDNSPLHF. This chain links TRBV5-1 with TRBJ1-6; 8 positions match TRBD1. Germline V gives CDR1 SGHRS, CDR2 YFSETQ. CDR3 length: 16 residues. V was clipped by 2 bases and J by 5 bases; unmatched bases: 6.

This clone was observed a few times. This rearrangement joins TRBV2 to TRBJ2-7; 14 positions match TRBD2. V was pared by 6 bases and J by 6 bases, with 4 bases of the junction left unmatched. CDR1 SNHLY and CDR2 FYNNEI come from the germline V gene. The CDR3 extends over 14 amino acids. The chain's CDR3 is CASSPGLAGGEQYF. For the CDR3, the DNA is TGTGCCAGCAGCCCCGGACTAGCGGGAGGCGAGCAGTACTTC.

In this sample, this clone turned up once. V usage is TRBV18 and J usage is TRBJ1-2, with D uncertain. CDR3 length: 14 residues. The V end was cut by 1 base, the J end by 6 bases, with 12 bases between. Germline lookup yields CDR1 KGHSH and CDR2 LQKENI. In DNA, the CDR3 is TGTGCCAGCTCACCACGAAAGGAGTCGGATGGCTACACCTTC. This encodes CASSPRKESDGYTF.

This chain uses TRBV6-1 with TRBJ1-3, with D possibly being TRBD1 (6 bases). This CDR3 spans 15 amino acids. The V end was cut by 10 bases, the J end by 6 bases, with 22 bases between. Germline V gives CDR1 MNHNS, CDR2 SASEGT. The CDR3 DNA reads TGTGCCACCGACCGGGCCACAGGGAGTACAAACACCATATATTTT. It translates to CATDRATGSTNTIYF.

The sample holds many counts of this clone. The rearrangement uses TRBV19 and TRBJ1-4; TRBD1 matches 8 bases. There are 13 residues in the CDR3. Germline V gene sequence: CDR1 LNHDA, CDR2 SQIVND (reference sequence). V lost 5 bases, J lost 5 bases, and 1 base stayed unmatched. The CDR3 here is CASSDRGNEKLFF. DNA of the CDR3: TGTGCCAGTAGTGACAGGGGAAATGAAAAACTGTTTTTT.